This passage covers 8 T cell receptor beta chains from one sample sequenced in a study of OX40 agonist ivuxolimab in advanced cancers. TCRdb's table, derived via immunoSEQ multiplex PCR, lists solely in-frame clones and lacks some. Altogether about 60,000 clones are present, 90% to 95% being singletons, with the ten largest covering around 20%. Sequences were derived from CD4+ or CD8+ T cells sorted from blood, sampled in a trial of the OX40 agonist ivuxolimab. These receptors were collected from an adult with an advanced solid tumor such as melanoma, head and neck, liver or kidney cancer.

The chain recombines TRBV13 with TRBJ2-7; TRBD1 agrees at 10 bases. The CDR3 runs 15 residues. CDR1 and CDR2 (germline): PRHDT, FYEKMQ (reference sequence). Losses at the gene ends were 5 bases for V and 1 base for J; bases not matched to a gene: 5. The CDR3 coding sequence is TGTGCCAGCAGCCCCCAGGGACAGGGGTCCTACGAGCAGTACTTC. Its translation: CASSPQGQGSYEQYF.

The chain links TRBV5-3 to TRBJ2-1; 12 positions match TRBD2. TRBV5-3 is annotated as an ORF whose role is uncertain. The CDR3 sequence is 16 residues long. The V gene end was trimmed by 0 bases and the J gene end by 4 bases; junction bases not matched to a gene: 2. The CDR3 loop reads CARSLVLAGGYNEQFF. The DNA for the CDR3 is TGTGCCAGAAGCTTGGTCCTAGCGGGAGGGTACAATGAGCAGTTCTTC.

This chain joins TRBV9 and TRBJ2-1, with 9 bases lining up with TRBD2. V gave up 3 bases and J gave up 10 bases; unmatched junction bases: 2. This CDR3 spans 12 amino acids. The germline V gene encodes CDR1 SGDLS and CDR2 YYNGEE. The CDR3 is CASSESGREQFF. The CDR3 DNA reads TGTGCCAGCAGCGAAAGCGGGAGGGAGCAGTTCTTC.

The chain is built from TRBV7-2 and TRBJ1-4; 7 bases align to TRBD1. The CDR3 loop spans 14 amino acids. V was pared by 5 bases and J by 7 bases, with 7 bases of the junction left unmatched. Germline V CDR1 and CDR2: SGHTA, FQGNSA. The CDR3 here is CASSARQGTEKLFF. The CDR3, as DNA: TGTGCCAGCAGCGCTCGACAGGGAACTGAAAAACTGTTTTTT.

This clone was detected once. In nucleotides, the CDR3 is TGTGCCAGTAGTATTGGGGCCGGGACCGAAAAGGTGTACGAGCAGTACTTC. Residues: CASSIGAGTEKVYEQYF. The J gene is TRBJ2-7, the V gene TRBV19; D is tentatively TRBD1 or TRBD2 (5 bases each). Trimming took 3 bases from V and 4 from J, leaving 22 bases between them. Germline V gene data show CDR1 as LNHDA and CDR2 as SQIVND (reference sequence). The CDR3 is 17 residues long.

This sequence joins TRBV6-6 and TRBJ1-1; a weak D match, TRBD1 (5 bases). V was cut by 5 bases and J by 5 bases, with 15 bases left in between. Germline V gene data show CDR1 as MNHNY and CDR2 as SVGAGI (reference sequence). This CDR3 region has 14 residues. CDR3 DNA sequence: TGTGCCAGCAGTGAGGGACGGGGGGGGACTGAAGCTTTCTTT. This encodes CASSEGRGGTEAFF.

The J gene is TRBJ1-2, the V gene TRBV10-2; 8 nucleotides match TRBD1. The V segment lost 6 bases and the J segment 6 bases; nucleotides outside the gene matches: 6. CDR1 and CDR2 (germline): WSHSY, SAAADI. The CDR3 spans 13 residues. The CDR3 DNA reads as TGCGCCAGCAGGGCCGACAGGGGTGATGGCTACACCTTC. This translates into CASRADRGDGYTF.

The chain employs TRBV13 and TRBJ2-3; D unclear. Per germline, CDR1 PRHDT and CDR2 FYEKMQ (reference sequence). The ends were cut back, 5 bases at V and 1 base at J, with 13 bases in the middle. The CDR3 totals 15 residues. CDR3 in amino acids: CASSQGSFGTDTQYF. CDR3 in DNA: TGTGCCAGCAGCCAAGGAAGCTTCGGCACAGATACGCAGTATTTT.